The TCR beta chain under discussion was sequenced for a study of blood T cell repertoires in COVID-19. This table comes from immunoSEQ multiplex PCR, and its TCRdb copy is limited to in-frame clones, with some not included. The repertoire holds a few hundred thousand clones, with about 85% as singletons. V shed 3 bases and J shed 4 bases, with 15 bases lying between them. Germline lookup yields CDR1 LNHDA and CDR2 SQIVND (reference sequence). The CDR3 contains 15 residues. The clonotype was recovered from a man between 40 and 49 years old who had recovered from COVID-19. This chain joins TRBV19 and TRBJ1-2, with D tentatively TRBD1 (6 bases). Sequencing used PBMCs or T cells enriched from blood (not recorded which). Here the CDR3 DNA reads TGTGCCAGTAGTATTGGCGGGGGCGAGGGCTATGGCTACACCTTC. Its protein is CASSIGGGEGYGYTF.